This T cell receptor beta chain was captured in a study of cytomegalovirus exposure and HLA in healthy donors (dated by TCRdb to 2016 to 2017). A note on the overall study: In an earlier analysis of several hundred of the donors, roughly 300 Gb of sequence data and 90 million to 120 million unique TCR beta sequences from about 179 million T cells were reported. In a later analysis, previously published TCR beta repertoires from 550 to 700 donors were re-analyzed and high-resolution HLA genotyping was added so that TCR occurrence patterns could be studied. To decide whether each TCR beta V gene segment behaved as functional or pseudogenic, an earlier analysis of approximately 590 of the donors relied on high-throughput TCR beta sequencing. All discovery cohort repertoires had been generated using a single sequencing platform. Typing coverage varied by locus: roughly 629-640 donors for A, B, C, DRB1 and DQB1; under 550 for DQA1; more than 600 for DPA1; fewer than 480 for DPB1. Among roughly 370 genotyped donors of the cohort, an average of approximately 250,000 unique TCR beta nucleotide sequences were sequenced per donor, about a sixth of them non-productive. In a later genetic analysis, genome-wide SNP genotypes for about three fifths of the roughly 670 donors were used, and that subset was treated as a discovery cohort. In the later analysis, no new phenotypic data were used to find candidate immune exposures; instead, reliance was placed on TCR beta sequences and their occurrence across donors. HLA typing covered class I and class II loci at four-digit resolution. Because of strong linkage in the cohort, a few DR-DQ haplotypes were treated as single units for association and clustering. Donor age, sex, ethnicity and CMV serostatus were compiled together with the repertoire data. The study aimed to test whether signatures of past pathogen exposure could be identified by cataloging public T cell receptors. An early release covering just under 650 HLA-typed donors comprised around 300 gigabases of sequencing data and 85 million to 100 million unique TCR sequences. Along with the approximately 700-subject first cohort, a separate validation cohort of around 110 different subjects was used. Using immunosequencing, the study profiled T cell repertoires from around 670 subjects and related those repertoires to cytomegalovirus serostatus. To predict cytomegalovirus infection status, the study combined high-throughput TCR immunosequencing, statistical association of individual TCRs with disease status, and machine learning. The genetic ancestry cluster associated with self-reported Caucasian donors included roughly four fifths of the roughly 410 genotyped donors. What the authors observed across the whole study: In a later genetic analysis, fewer N-insertions in productive TCRs were reported among donors in an Asian-associated ancestry cluster than the roughly 700-donor mean. Because some donors lacked HLA typing at each locus, the association tests relied only on the typed subset. A later analysis reported that several top co-occurrence clusters appeared linked to parvovirus B19, influenza, CMV and Epstein-Barr virus. The cohort was sequenced for TCR beta chains only, and without alpha or paired-chain data the features that could be detected were limited. Specific HLA alleles were associated with 15,000 to 20,000 TCR beta sequences at a false discovery rate of 0.05 in a later analysis. The study listed 164 TCR beta chains as associated with cytomegalovirus. Assigning TCR associations to individual alleles was difficult when HLA alleles, especially DR and DQ, strongly co-occurred. A later genetic analysis associated a missense DCLRE1C variant with V-gene and J-gene trimming of TCR beta chains, and an independent cohort replicated the association. The sequencing pipeline was judged likely to have produced a cluster of highly shared sequence variants as a technical artifact. In a later analysis, the rate of TCR association differed among HLA loci, with DRB1 alleles having the most associated TCRs and HLA-C alleles having the fewest. Roughly uniform sequencing depth across donors was assumed in presence/absence analyses, although this assumption may not hold. According to the authors, the approach could potentially be generalized to other disease states and immunological phenotypes. A later analysis found that HLA-associated TCR beta chains were more clonally expanded and had lower generation probabilities than equally common non-associated chains. A further reported finding was that TCR beta sequences accurately predicted the HLA-A and HLA-B alleles for most subjects in the first cohort. In an earlier analysis of 500 to 650 of the donors, most TCR beta V segments appeared in productive rearrangements about 87% or about 30% of the time, broadly matching IMGT annotations. Some IMGT-functional V segments, including TRBV6-2 and TRBV6-3, could not be distinguished by the 87-base-pair reads and were therefore excluded. For the cohort, immune exposure information was limited to CMV serostatus. Correlated functional status among segregating V segments might reflect linkage disequilibrium, but an unknown experimental factor could not be ruled out. Three of the identified cytomegalovirus-associated TCR beta chains were confirmed in vitro to be specific for cytomegalovirus antigens. The earlier analysis of some 560 of the donors excluded around 17 rarely observed V segments, including chromosome 9 orphons, because counts were too low. A later analysis found that most CMV-associated TCR beta chains appeared HLA-restricted, with HLA associations seemingly driven largely by CMV exposure. In both the original and validation cohorts, the classifier was reported to diagnose cytomegalovirus status with high specificity and sensitivity. Across donors, most TCR sequences were observed very rarely, whereas some public TCRs were present in many individuals.

The germline V gene sets CDR1 to MNHNS and CDR2 to SASEGT. V is reduced by 2 bases and J by 4 bases, leaving a spacing of 11 bases between them. Taken from cysteine to phenylalanine, the CDR3 has 14 residues. The read is trimmed to its CDR3 DNA, 42 bases read in frame from base 1. Libraries were prepared through the immunoSEQ multiplex PCR assay. The multiplex PCR relied on a mix of 60 forward primers for TCR Vbeta segments and 13 reverse primers for TCR Jbeta segments. The CDR3 region of rearranged TCR beta genes was amplified from genomic DNA by a multiplex PCR assay. On the Illumina HiSeq System, the amplified TCR beta libraries were sequenced as 87-base-pair reads. The source study handled its data this way. A later analysis counted around 72 million unique TCR beta chains across the 666 repertoires, and around 12 million of these chains were shared by at least two donors. A nearest-neighbor algorithm error-corrected the raw reads and collapsed the reads into unique sequences, merging closely related sequences to remove PCR and sequencing errors. V, D and J gene segments were assigned by aligning CDR3 sequences to IMGT reference sequences. For a sequence to be retained, a match of at least six nucleotides to both a V gene segment and a J gene segment was required. Rearrangements were classified as productive when the CDR3 lacked stop codons and remained in frame with V and J, and all other rearrangements were classified as non-productive. CDR3 was defined according to IMGT convention as the region running from the second conserved V-encoded cysteine to the conserved J-encoded phenylalanine. In an earlier analysis of approximately 500 of the donors, sequences lacking an unambiguous match to a single V gene segment were excluded. In an earlier analysis of around 590 of the donors, a V segment was called functional when productive rearrangements were above 56.7%, and segregating when the standard deviation between donors exceeded 5%. A statistical classification framework was built for diagnosing cytomegalovirus status from the catalog of TCR beta chain sequences. In a later analysis, V and J genes were assigned by comparing TCR nucleotide sequences against IMGT/GENE-DB human TR gene sequences. In a later analysis, CDR3 sequences and most-parsimonious VDJ recombination scenarios were assigned using the TCRdist pipeline. In a later analysis, each TCR beta chain was defined by its CDR3 amino acid sequence together with its V-gene family, and reads without a unique V-gene family were excluded. In a later analysis, around 600 highly shared, low-generation-probability nucleotide sequences were removed to address suspected cross-contamination and a sequencing artifact. In a later analysis, a clonal expansion index was calculated for each public chain from normalized within-repertoire ranks of inferred template counts. A later analysis computed generation probabilities with a VDJ recombination model fitted to out-of-frame rearrangements, and checked the results against IGoR. In a later analysis, hypergeometric tests were used to score TCR-TCR, TCR-HLA and TCR-CMV co-occurrence, with a repertoire-size bias correction applied to TCR pairs. A later analysis estimated false discovery rates by permuting HLA or CMV assignments 20 times. In a later analysis, co-occurring TCRs were grouped using DBSCAN, with TCRdist sequence similarity added in when clustering inside HLA-allele-positive subsets. Repertoires with fewer than 30,000 or more than 120,000 public chains, plus five repertoires with anomalous nucleotide sharing, were excluded from co-occurrence clustering. The table was pulled from immuneACCESS by TCRdb, which kept in-frame rearrangements only. Such tables lose some clones; where checked, under half of the loss comes from unresolved V genes, and the rest has no known cause. For V, J and clone size, that table is used; D and trimming come from the DNA. The sample contains under 200,000 clones, around 80% of them found a single time. The top ten hold approximately 2.3% of the sample.

The cohort consisted of hundreds of healthy bone marrow donors. At the time of sampling, every cohort member was nominally healthy, though immune exposures that went unrecorded were likely present. The donor was CMV seronegative and was included in the group of 352 seronegative cohort members. Each donor provided a peripheral blood sample, and peripheral blood mononuclear cells were used for TCR beta sequencing. The Qiagen DNeasy Blood Extraction Kit was used to extract genomic DNA from the blood cell samples. Details on this clone: Its antigen is not yet known. Base qualities are not at hand, and no much larger clone is one base apart.

The material sequenced was PBMCs. This sequence was found in a middle-aged man in good health and CMV-seronegative. This sequence uses TRBV6-1 and TRBJ1-2; 6 matching bases give a weak D call of TRBD1. The CDR3 here reads CASSEIGQFYGYTF. The nucleotide sequence reads as follows: TGTGCCAGCAGTGAAATAGGACAGTTCTATGGCTACACCTTC.